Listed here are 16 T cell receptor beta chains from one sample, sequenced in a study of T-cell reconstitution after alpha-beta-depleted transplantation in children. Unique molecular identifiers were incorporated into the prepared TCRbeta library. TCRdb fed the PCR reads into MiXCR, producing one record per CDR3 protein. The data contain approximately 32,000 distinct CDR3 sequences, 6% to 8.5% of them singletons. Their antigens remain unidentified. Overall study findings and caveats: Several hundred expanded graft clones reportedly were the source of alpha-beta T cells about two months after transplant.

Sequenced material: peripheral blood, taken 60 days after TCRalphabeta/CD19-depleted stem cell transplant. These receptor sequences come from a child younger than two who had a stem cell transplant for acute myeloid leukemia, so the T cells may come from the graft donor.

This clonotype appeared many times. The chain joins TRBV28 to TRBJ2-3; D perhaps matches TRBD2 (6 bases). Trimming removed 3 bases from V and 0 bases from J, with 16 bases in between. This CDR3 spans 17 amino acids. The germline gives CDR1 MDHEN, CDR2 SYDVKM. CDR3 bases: TGTGCCAGCAGTTTTCGTAGGAGGGAGCCTAGCACAGATACGCAGTATTTT. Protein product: CASSFRRREPSTDTQYF.

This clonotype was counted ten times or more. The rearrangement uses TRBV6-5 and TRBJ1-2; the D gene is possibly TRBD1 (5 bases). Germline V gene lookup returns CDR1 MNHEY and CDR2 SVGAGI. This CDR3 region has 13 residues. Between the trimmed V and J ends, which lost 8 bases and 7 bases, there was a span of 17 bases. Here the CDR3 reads CASVGPGISGYTF. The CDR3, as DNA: TGTGCCAGCGTCGGGCCAGGGATAAGTGGCTACACCTTC.

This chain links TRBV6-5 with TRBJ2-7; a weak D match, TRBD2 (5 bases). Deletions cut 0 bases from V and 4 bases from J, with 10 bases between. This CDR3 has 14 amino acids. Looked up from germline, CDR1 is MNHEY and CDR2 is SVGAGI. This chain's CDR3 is CASSYSIREYEQYF. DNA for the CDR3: TGTGCCAGCAGTTACTCTATCCGGGAATACGAGCAGTACTTC.

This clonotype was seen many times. The CDR3 DNA follows: TGTGCCAGCTCACGCAGCGTGCGTGGGGCCAACGTCCTGACTTTC. Translating it yields CASSRSVRGANVLTF. The genes are TRBV18 and TRBJ2-6; D remains ambiguous. Trimming left V 4 bases short and J 3 bases short, with 10 bases between. CDR3 length equals 15 residues. Looked up from germline, CDR1 is KGHSH and CDR2 is LQKENI.

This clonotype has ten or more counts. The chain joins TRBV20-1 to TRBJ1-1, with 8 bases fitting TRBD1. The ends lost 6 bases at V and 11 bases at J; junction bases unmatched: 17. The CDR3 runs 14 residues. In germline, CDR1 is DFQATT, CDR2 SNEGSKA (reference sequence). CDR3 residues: CSALSGTGGMIAFF. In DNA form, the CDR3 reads TGCAGTGCCTTATCCGGGACAGGCGGTATGATTGCTTTCTTT.

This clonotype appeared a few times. CDR3 DNA: TGTGCCAGCAGGGACTGGGGCAGGACCCAAGAGACCCAGTACTTC. Translated, it gives CASRDWGRTQETQYF. The chain recombines TRBV6-2 or TRBV6-3 with TRBJ2-5; D could derive from TRBD1 or TRBD2 (5 bases each). The V and J ends lost 6 bases and 1 base respectively, with 15 bases between them. Germline-derived CDR1 and CDR2 are MNHEY and SVGEGT. This CDR3 region has 15 residues.

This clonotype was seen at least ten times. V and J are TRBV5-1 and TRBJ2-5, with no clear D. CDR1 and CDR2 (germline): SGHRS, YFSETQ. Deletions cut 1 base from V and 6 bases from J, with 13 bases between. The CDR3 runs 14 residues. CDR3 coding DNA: TGCGCCAGCAGCTTGTCTGGCCTAAGGCAGACCCAGTACTTC. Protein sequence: CASSLSGLRQTQYF.

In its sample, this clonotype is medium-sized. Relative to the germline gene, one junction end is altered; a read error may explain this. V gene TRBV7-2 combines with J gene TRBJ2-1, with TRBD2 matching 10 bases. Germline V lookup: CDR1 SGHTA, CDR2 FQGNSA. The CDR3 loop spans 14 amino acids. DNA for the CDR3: TGTGCCAGCAGCCTAGCGGGAGACTACAATGAGCAGTTCTTC. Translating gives CASSLAGDYNEQFF.

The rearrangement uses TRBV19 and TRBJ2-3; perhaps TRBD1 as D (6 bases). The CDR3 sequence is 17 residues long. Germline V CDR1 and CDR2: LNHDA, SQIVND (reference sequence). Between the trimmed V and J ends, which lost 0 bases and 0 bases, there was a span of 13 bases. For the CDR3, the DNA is TGTGCCAGTAGTATAGACCCCGCAGGGGACAGCACAGATACGCAGTATTTT. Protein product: CASSIDPAGDSTDTQYF.

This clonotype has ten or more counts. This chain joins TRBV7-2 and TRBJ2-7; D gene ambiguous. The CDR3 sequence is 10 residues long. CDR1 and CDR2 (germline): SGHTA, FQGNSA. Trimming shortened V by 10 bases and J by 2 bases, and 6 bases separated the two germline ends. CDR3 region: CATSTYEQYF. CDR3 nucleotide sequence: TGTGCCACCAGTACCTACGAGCAGTACTTC.

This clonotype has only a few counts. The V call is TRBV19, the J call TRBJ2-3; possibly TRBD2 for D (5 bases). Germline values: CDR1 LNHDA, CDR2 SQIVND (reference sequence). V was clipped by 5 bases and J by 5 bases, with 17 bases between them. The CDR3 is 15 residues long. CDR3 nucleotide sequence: TGTGCCAGTAGTCGTGAACTAGTGGTGATAGATACGCAGTATTTT. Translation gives CASSRELVVIDTQYF.

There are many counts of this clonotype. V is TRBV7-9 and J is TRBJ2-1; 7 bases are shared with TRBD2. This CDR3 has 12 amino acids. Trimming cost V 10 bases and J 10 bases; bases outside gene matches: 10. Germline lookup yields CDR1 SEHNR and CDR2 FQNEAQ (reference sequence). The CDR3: CATQRGGIEQFF. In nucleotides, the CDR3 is TGTGCCACCCAACGCGGGGGTATCGAGCAGTTCTTC.

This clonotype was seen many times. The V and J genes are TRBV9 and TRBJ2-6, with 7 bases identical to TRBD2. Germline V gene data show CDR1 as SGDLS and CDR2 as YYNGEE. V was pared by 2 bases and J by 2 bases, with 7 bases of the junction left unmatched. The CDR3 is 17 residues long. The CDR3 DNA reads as TGTGCCAGCAGCGTCCATCCCCGGGAGGCTGGGGCCAACGTCCTGACTTTC. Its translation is CASSVHPREAGANVLTF.

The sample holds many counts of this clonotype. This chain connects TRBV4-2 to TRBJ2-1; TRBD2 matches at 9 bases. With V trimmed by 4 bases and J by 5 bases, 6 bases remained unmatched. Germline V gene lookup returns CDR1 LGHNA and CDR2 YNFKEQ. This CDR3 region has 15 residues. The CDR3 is CASSPTSGPHNEQFF. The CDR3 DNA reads TGTGCCAGCAGCCCAACTAGCGGGCCCCACAATGAGCAGTTCTTC.

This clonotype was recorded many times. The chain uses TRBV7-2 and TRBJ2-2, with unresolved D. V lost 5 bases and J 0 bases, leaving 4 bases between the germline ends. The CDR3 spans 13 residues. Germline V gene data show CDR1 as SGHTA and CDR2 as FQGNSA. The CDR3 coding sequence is TGTGCCAGCAGCCCCTCGAACACCGGGGAGCTGTTTTTT. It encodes CASSPSNTGELFF.

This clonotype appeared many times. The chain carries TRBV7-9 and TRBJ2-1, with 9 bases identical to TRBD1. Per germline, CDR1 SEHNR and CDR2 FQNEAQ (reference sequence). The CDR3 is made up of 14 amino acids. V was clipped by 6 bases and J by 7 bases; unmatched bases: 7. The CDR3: CASRPGQGGNEQFF. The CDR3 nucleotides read TGTGCCAGCAGACCGGGACAGGGTGGAAATGAGCAGTTCTTC.